This T cell receptor beta chain was profiled in a study of neoadjuvant anti-PD-1 for oral cavity cancer. The patients had HPV-negative, locally advanced oral cavity squamous cell carcinoma. V dropped 2 bases and J dropped 7 bases, with 6 bases sitting between them. Looked up from germline, CDR1 is SNHLY and CDR2 is FYNNEI. The CDR3 totals 11 residues. Using immunoSEQ multiplex PCR, the repertoire was profiled, and TCRdb retains in-frame clones only, with some absent. The data show over 80,000 clones, with approximately 80% seen just once and 2.5% to 3.5% held by the top ten. The TCR comes from a person between 35 and 79 years old with oral cavity squamous cell carcinoma. This chain links TRBV2 with TRBJ2-7, with D maybe TRBD2 (5 bases). This specimen consisted of PBMCs, obtained before nivolumab (anti-PD-1) treatment. CDR3 nucleotides: TGTGCCAGCAGTGAATCGGGAGAGCAGTACTTC. It codes for CASSESGEQYF.